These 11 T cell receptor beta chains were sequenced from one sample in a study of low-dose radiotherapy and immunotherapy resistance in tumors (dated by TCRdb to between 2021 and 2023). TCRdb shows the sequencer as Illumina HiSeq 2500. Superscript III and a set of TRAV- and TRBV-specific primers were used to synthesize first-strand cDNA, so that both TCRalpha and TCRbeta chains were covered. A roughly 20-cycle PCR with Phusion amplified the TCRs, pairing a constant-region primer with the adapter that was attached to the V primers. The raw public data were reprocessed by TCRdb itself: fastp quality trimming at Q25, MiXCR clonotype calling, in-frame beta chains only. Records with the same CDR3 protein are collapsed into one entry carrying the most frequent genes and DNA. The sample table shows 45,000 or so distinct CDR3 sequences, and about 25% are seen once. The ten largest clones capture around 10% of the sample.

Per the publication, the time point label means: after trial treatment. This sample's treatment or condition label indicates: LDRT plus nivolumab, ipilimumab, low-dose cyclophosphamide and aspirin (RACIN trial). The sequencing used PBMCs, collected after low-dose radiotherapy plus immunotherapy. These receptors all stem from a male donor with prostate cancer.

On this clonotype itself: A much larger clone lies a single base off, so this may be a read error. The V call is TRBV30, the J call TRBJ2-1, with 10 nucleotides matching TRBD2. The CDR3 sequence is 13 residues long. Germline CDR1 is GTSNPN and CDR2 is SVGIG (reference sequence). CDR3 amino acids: CARSGGAPDEQFF. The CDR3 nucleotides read TGTGCCAGGAGCGGGGGGGCCCCCGATGAGCAGTTCTTC.

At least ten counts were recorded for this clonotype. As DNA, the CDR3 is TGTGCCATCAGTGACCCGAGAGGCGAGACCCACGAGCAGTACTTC. Translating gives CAISDPRGETHEQYF. The chain employs TRBV10-3 and TRBJ2-7; no clear D. The V gene's germline CDR1 is ENHRY and CDR2 SYGVKD. Trimming cost V 3 bases and J 5 bases, with 17 bases left between them. CDR3 length: 15 residues.

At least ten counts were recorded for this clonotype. Here the CDR3 reads CASSRLVGDNEQFF. The CDR3 DNA reads TGTGCCAGCAGCAGACTAGTTGGGGACAATGAGCAGTTCTTC. V gene TRBV6-5 combines with J gene TRBJ2-1; a weak D match, TRBD2 (6 bases). Germline V gene lookup returns CDR1 MNHEY and CDR2 SVGAGI. The CDR3 is 14 amino acids. Trimming took off 6 bases at V and 5 bases at J, with 14 bases between the two ends.

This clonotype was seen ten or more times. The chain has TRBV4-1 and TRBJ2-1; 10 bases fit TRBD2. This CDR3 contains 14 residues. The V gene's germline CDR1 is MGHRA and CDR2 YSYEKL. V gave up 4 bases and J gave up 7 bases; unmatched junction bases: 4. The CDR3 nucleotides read TGCGCCAGCAGCCCTAGCGGGAGTCGGAATGAGCAGTTCTTC. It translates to CASSPSGSRNEQFF.

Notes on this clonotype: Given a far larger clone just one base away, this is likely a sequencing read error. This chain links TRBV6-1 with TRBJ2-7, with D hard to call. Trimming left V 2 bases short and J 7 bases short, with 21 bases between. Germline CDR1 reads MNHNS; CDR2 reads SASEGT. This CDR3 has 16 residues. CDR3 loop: CASSELAGFSYNEQYF. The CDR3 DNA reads TGTGCCAGCAGTGAACTTGCTGGCTTCTCCTACAATGAGCAGTACTTC.

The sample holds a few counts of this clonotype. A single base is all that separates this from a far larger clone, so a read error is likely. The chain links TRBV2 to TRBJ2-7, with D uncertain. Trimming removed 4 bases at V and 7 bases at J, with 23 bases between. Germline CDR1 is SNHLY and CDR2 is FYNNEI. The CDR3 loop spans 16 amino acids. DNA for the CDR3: TGTGCCAGCAGTGTACTCACAATTTACTCCGACAATGAGCAGTACTTC. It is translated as CASSVLTIYSDNEQYF.

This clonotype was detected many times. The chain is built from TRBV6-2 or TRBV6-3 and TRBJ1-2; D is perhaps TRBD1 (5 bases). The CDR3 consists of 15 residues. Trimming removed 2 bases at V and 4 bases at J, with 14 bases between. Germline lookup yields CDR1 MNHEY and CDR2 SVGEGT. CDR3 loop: CASSYGRQGGYGYTF. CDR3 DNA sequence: TGTGCCAGCAGTTACGGACGCCAGGGTGGCTATGGCTACACCTTC.

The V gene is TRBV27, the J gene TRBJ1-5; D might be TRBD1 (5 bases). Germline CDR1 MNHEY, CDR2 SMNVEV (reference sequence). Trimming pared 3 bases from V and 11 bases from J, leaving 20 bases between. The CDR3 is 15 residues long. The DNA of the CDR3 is TGTGCCAGCAGTTTCACGCAGGCACGGGGGAGGTCCCAGCATTTT. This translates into CASSFTQARGRSQHF.

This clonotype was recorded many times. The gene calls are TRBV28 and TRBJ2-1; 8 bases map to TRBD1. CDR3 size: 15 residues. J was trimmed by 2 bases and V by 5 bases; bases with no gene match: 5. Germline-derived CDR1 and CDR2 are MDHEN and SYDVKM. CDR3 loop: CASSAGTGTYNEQFF. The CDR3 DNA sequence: TGTGCCAGCAGTGCCGGGACAGGAACCTACAATGAGCAGTTCTTC.

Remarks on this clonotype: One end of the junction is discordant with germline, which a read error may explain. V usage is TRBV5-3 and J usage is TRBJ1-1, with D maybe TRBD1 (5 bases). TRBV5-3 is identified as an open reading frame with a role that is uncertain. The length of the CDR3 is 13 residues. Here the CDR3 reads CASSSRGWGDAFF. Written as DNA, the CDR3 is TGTGCCAGCAGCTCAAGGGGCTGGGGGGACGCTTTCTTT.

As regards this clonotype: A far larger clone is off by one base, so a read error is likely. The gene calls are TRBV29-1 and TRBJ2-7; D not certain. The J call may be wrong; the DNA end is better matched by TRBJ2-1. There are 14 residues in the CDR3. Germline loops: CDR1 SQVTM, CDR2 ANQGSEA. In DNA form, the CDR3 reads TGCAGCGTCCCTTGGAGTAGCTCCTACAATGAGCAGTTCTTC. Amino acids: CSVPWSSSYNEQFF.